These 19 T cell receptor beta chains share one sample of origin, sequenced in a study of blood T cell repertoires in COVID-19. Sequencing was performed with immunoSEQ multiplex PCR; in TCRdb, only in-frame clones are kept and a portion is missing. The top ten clones hold nearly 3.5% of a sample with around 81,000 clones, approximately 80% of them seen once. Input material: peripheral blood. The receptors were sampled from a man aged 50 to 59 with acute or convalescent COVID-19.

V is TRBV12-5 and J is TRBJ1-2; 12 nucleotides match TRBD1. Per germline, CDR1 LGHNT and CDR2 FRNRAP. Losses at the gene ends were 6 bases for V and 1 base for J; bases not matched to a gene: 9. The CDR3 extends over 17 amino acids. The CDR3 protein is CASGLGTGGKNNYGYTF. CDR3 nucleotides: TGTGCTAGTGGCCTTGGGACAGGGGGCAAAAATAACTATGGCTACACCTTC.

V and J are TRBV5-5 and TRBJ2-2; 7 bases fit TRBD1. CDR3 length: 16 amino acids. Germline CDR1 reads SGHKS; CDR2 reads YYEKEE (reference sequence). V lost 0 bases and J lost 0; bases outside the gene matches: 2. This chain's CDR3 is CASSLDRGSNTGELFF. CDR3 in DNA: TGTGCCAGCAGCTTGGACAGGGGTTCGAACACCGGGGAGCTGTTTTTT.

The chain is built from TRBV25-1 and TRBJ2-5, with 7 positions matching TRBD1. Germline V lookup: CDR1 MGHDK, CDR2 SYGVNS. CDR3 size: 14 residues. V shed 2 bases and J 5 bases; nucleotides not matched to a gene: 5. The CDR3 spells CASSEPTGYETQYF. In nucleotides, the CDR3 is TGTGCCAGCAGTGAACCGACAGGGTACGAGACCCAGTACTTC.

A few counts support this clone. The rearrangement joins TRBV10-1 to TRBJ1-5; possible D gene TRBD1, 6 bases. From germline, CDR1 is WNHNN and CDR2 SYGVQD (reference sequence). Trimming cost V 4 bases and J 2 bases, with 6 bases left between them. This CDR3 spans 13 amino acids. The CDR3 loop is CASSGQGNQPQHF. CDR3 sequence (DNA): TGCGCCAGCAGTGGACAGGGCAATCAGCCCCAGCATTTT.

CDR3 bases: TGTGCCAGCAGTGACCGGGACAGGGGCCGCACTGAAGCTTTCTTT. Protein: CASSDRDRGRTEAFF. The chain couples TRBV6-2 or TRBV6-3 to TRBJ1-1, with 10 bases matching TRBD1. Germline V CDR1 and CDR2: MNHEY, SVGEGT. The CDR3 is 15 residues long. V shed 5 bases, J shed 4 bases, and the junction held 7 bases outside the gene matches.

This clone was observed once. V usage is TRBV9 and J usage is TRBJ1-1, with 7 bases matching TRBD1. Germline V CDR1 and CDR2: SGDLS, YYNGEE. This CDR3 is 15 amino acids long. The ends lost 0 bases at V and 0 bases at J; junction bases unmatched: 2. CDR3 in DNA: TGTGCCAGCAGCGTAGGACAGGGTCTGAACACTGAAGCTTTCTTT. It encodes CASSVGQGLNTEAFF.

The chain links TRBV18 to TRBJ2-3, with no clear D. CDR1 is KGHSH, CDR2 LQKENI, per germline. CDR3 length equals 15 residues. Trimming took 6 bases from V and 2 from J, leaving 15 bases between them. The CDR3 is CASSPLDGFTDTQYF. The CDR3 bases are TGTGCCAGCTCCCCTTTAGATGGTTTCACAGATACGCAGTATTTT.

The chain employs TRBV7-2 and TRBJ2-3, with 10 bases aligning to TRBD2. CDR1 is SGHTA and CDR2 is FQGNSA in the germline V gene. The CDR3 loop spans 16 amino acids. V shed 1 base, J shed 5 bases, and the junction held 6 bases outside the gene matches. CDR3 DNA sequence: TGTGCCAGCAGCTTAGTTGCTAGCGGGGGATTAGATACGCAGTATTTT. Translation: CASSLVASGGLDTQYF.

J is TRBJ2-5 and V is TRBV4-3; 12 nucleotides agree with TRBD1. CDR3 length equals 17 residues. From germline, CDR1 is LGHNA and CDR2 YSLEER. V shed 0 bases, J shed 4 bases, and the junction held 6 bases outside the gene matches. Here the CDR3 reads CASSQDLGTGGAETQYF. The DNA of the CDR3 is TGCGCCAGCAGCCAAGATCTTGGGACAGGGGGCGCAGAGACCCAGTACTTC.

V and J are TRBV4-1 and TRBJ1-1; TRBD1 aligns across 8 bases. Germline V lookup: CDR1 MGHRA, CDR2 YSYEKL. The V and J ends lost 2 bases and 5 bases, in that order; junction bases with no gene match: 7. The CDR3 sequence is 15 residues long. CDR3 region: CASSQPDRDRTEAFF. The CDR3 coding sequence is TGCGCCAGCAGCCAACCGGACAGGGATCGGACTGAAGCTTTCTTT.

The J gene is TRBJ1-1, the V gene TRBV19; possibly TRBD1 for D (5 bases). Germline lookup yields CDR1 LNHDA and CDR2 SQIVND (reference sequence). The CDR3 covers 13 residues. V lost 7 bases and J lost 5, with 14 bases in between. The chain's CDR3 is CASTSPGRTEAFF. CDR3 in DNA: TGTGCCAGTACCTCCCCAGGGAGGACTGAAGCTTTCTTT.

J is TRBJ2-7 and V is TRBV27; TRBD2 aligns across 9 bases. The CDR3 contains 17 residues. The V gene's germline CDR1 is MNHEY and CDR2 SMNVEV (reference sequence). Trimming took 0 bases from V and 0 from J; bases not matched to a gene: 6. The CDR3 region has the DNA TGTGCCAGCAGTTTATCCAATGGACTAGCGTACTCCTACGAGCAGTACTTC. Translated, it gives CASSLSNGLAYSYEQYF.

V usage is TRBV7-8 and J usage is TRBJ2-6, with TRBD1 identical over 7 bases. Looked up from germline, CDR1 is SGHVS and CDR2 is FQNEAQ. J lost 3 bases, V lost 1 base, and 3 bases had no gene match. The CDR3 has 16 residues. This CDR3 is CASSLGRGLGANVLTF. The CDR3 DNA is TGTGCCAGCAGCTTAGGAAGGGGGCTTGGGGCCAACGTCCTGACTTTC. The complete variable domain, with remaining parts taken from reference TRBV7-8 and TRBJ2-6, reads GAGVSQSPRYKVAKRGQDVALRCDPISGHVSLFWYQQALGQGPEFLTYFQNEAQLDKSGLPSDRFFAERPEGSVSTLKIQRTQQEDSAVYLCASSLGRGLGANVLTFGAGSRLTVL.

The chain has TRBV30 and TRBJ1-2; 7 bases map to TRBD1. The J segment lost 2 bases and the V segment lost 5 bases, leaving 2 bases of the junction unmatched. Looked up from germline, CDR1 is GTSNPN and CDR2 is SVGIG (reference sequence). The CDR3 has 12 amino acids. The CDR3 region is CAWEDRNYGYTF. In nucleotides, the CDR3 is TGTGCCTGGGAGGACAGGAACTATGGCTACACCTTC.

The chain recombines TRBV12-2 with TRBJ2-4; the D call TRBD1 from the table was never checked on the DNA. TRBV12-2 is designated a pseudogene. This CDR3 contains 15 residues. CDR3 amino acids: CASRLGQVAKNIQYF. The CDR3 DNA reads as TGTGCAAGTCGCTTAGGGCAGGTAGCCAAAAACATTCAGTACTTC.

The gene calls are TRBV18 and TRBJ1-1; D possibly corresponds to TRBD1 (5 bases). The CDR3 spans 15 residues. Trimming pared 0 bases from V and 1 base from J, leaving 9 bases between. From germline, CDR1 is KGHSH and CDR2 LQKENI. The CDR3 region has the DNA TGTGCCAGCTCACCACCGTCCAGGGCGAACACTGAAGCTTTCTTT. Translating it yields CASSPPSRANTEAFF.

The chain joins TRBV19 to TRBJ2-5, with TRBD2 as a possible D gene (7 bases). V lost 4 bases, J lost 1 base, and 13 bases lay in between. This CDR3 comprises 15 residues. Germline V gene data show CDR1 as LNHDA and CDR2 as SQIVND (reference sequence). CDR3 protein: CASSKDRGAQETQYF. The CDR3 DNA sequence: TGTGCCAGTAGTAAAGACCGGGGGGCCCAAGAGACCCAGTACTTC.

A single count supports this clone. The gene calls are TRBV10-2 and TRBJ1-1, with D perhaps matching TRBD1 (6 bases). Trimming shortened V by 11 bases and J by 7 bases, and 20 bases separated the two germline ends. CDR3 length: 13 residues. Germline V gene sequence: CDR1 WSHSY, CDR2 SAAADI. The DNA for the CDR3 is TGCGCCGTTGACAACAGGGAAGGGGGTGAAGCTTTCTTT. This encodes CAVDNREGGEAFF.

The CDR3 region has the DNA TGTGCCAGCAGCACGAGGACAGGGTATAACTATGGCTACACCTTC. This codes for CASSTRTGYNYGYTF. V and J are TRBV7-8 and TRBJ1-2; 8 bases map to TRBD1. The CDR3 is 15 residues long. Trimming removed 5 bases from V and 1 base from J; junction bases left unmatched: 6. Germline values: CDR1 SGHVS, CDR2 FQNEAQ.